These T cell receptor beta chains were read from a single sample in a study of blood T cell repertoires in COVID-19. The table came from immunoSEQ multiplex PCR; TCRdb's copy has only in-frame clones and leaves some out. Counted here are roughly 140,000 clones, roughly 80% occurring once; the ten biggest clones make up roughly 7.7%. Sequencing used peripheral blood. The receptors here all came from a human donor with acute or convalescent COVID-19. The donor label of this sample is uncertain. CDR3s include the opening cysteine and the closing phenylalanine or tryptophan. D genes are given only for firm matches. Some rows have no size entry. The others give once, few or many, or a class for an expanded clone.

.	TRBV6-1	TRBJ1-2	.	CASSEADRAYGYTF	TGTGCCAGCAGCGAAGCGGACAGAGCCTATGGCTACACCTTC
TRBD2	TRBV29-1	TRBJ2-5	.	CSVAWGREDQYF	TGCAGCGTAGCTTGGGGTCGGGAGGACCAGTACTTC
.	TRBV15	TRBJ1-5	.	CATSLFSGNGQPQHF	TGTGCCACCAGCCTGTTTTCAGGGAACGGTCAGCCCCAGCATTTT
TRBD1	TRBV2	TRBJ2-5	.	CASKGQGKETQYF	TGTGCCAGCAAGGGACAGGGGAAAGAGACCCAGTACTTC
TRBD1	TRBV5-6	TRBJ1-1	once	CASSSLGQGSNTEAFF	TGTGCCAGCAGCTCCTTAGGACAGGGGTCGAACACTGAAGCTTTCTTT
.	TRBV6-5	TRBJ1-5	.	CASSYTRNSNQPQHF	TGTGCCAGCAGTTACACGAGGAATAGCAATCAGCCCCAGCATTTT
TRBD1	TRBV11-2	TRBJ1-4	.	CASSPLTGGSEKLFF	TGTGCCAGCAGCCCTTTGACAGGGGGCTCTGAAAAACTGTTTTTT
.	TRBV5-1	TRBJ2-1	.	CASSLGQLYNEQFF	TGCGCCAGCAGCTTGGGACAGCTTTACAATGAGCAGTTCTTC
TRBD1	TRBV7-3	TRBJ1-3	.	CASSLTGSGNTIYF	TGTGCCAGCAGCTTGACAGGGTCTGGAAACACCATATATTTT
TRBD1	TRBV6-2/TRBV6-3	TRBJ1-2	.	CASSWRDRVYGYTF	TGTGCCAGCAGTTGGCGGGACAGGGTTTATGGCTACACCTTC
TRBD1	TRBV9	TRBJ2-6	.	CASSVDVGQGNGANVLTF	TGTGCCAGCAGCGTAGACGTGGGACAGGGGAATGGGGCCAACGTCCTGACTTTC
TRBD1	TRBV7-9	TRBJ1-2	.	CASSFGEGGFYGYTF	TGTGCCAGCAGCTTCGGAGAAGGGGGCTTTTATGGCTACACCTTC
.	TRBV18	TRBJ1-5	few	CASSPTGLGYSNQPQHF	TGTGCCAGCTCACCAACAGGTCTGGGATATAGCAATCAGCCCCAGCATTTT
.	TRBV11-2	TRBJ1-2	.	CASTVQAGGYTF	TGTGCCAGCACCGTCCAGGCAGGTGGCTACACCTTC
.	TRBV10-3	TRBJ1-1	.	CAISESARGDTEAFF	TGTGCCATCAGTGAGTCGGCCAGGGGTGACACTGAAGCTTTCTTT
TRBD1	TRBV6-4	TRBJ1-5	.	CASSAGQKINQPQHF	TGTGCCAGCAGTGCGGGACAGAAAATCAATCAGCCCCAGCATTTT
.	TRBV12-3/TRBV12-4	TRBJ1-1	few	CASSTARGLTAFF	TGTGCCAGCAGTACCGCTCGGGGTTTGACAGCTTTCTTT
TRBD1	TRBV6-6	TRBJ1-1	few	CASSDREYTEAFF	TGTGCCAGCAGTGACAGGGAATACACTGAAGCTTTCTTT
.	TRBV29-1	TRBJ2-1	.	CSVEGRASYNEQFF	TGCAGCGTCGAGGGAAGAGCTTCCTACAATGAGCAGTTCTTC
.	TRBV7-9	TRBJ1-2	.	CASSPQGGEGYGYTF	TGTGCCAGCAGCCCCCAGGGAGGGGAGGGGTATGGCTACACCTTC
.	TRBV24-1	TRBJ1-4	.	CATSDYGEKLFF	TGTGCCACCAGTGATTACGGTGAAAAACTGTTTTTT
.	TRBV20-1	TRBJ1-1	.	CSARARREAFF	TGCAGTGCTAGGGCCCGGAGGGAAGCTTTCTTT
.	TRBV7-9	TRBJ1-2	.	CASSLTGFGNYGYTF	TGTGCCAGCAGCTTAACGGGATTCGGGAACTATGGCTACACCTTC
.	TRBV12-3/TRBV12-4	TRBJ1-1	.	CASSLQMNTEAFF	TGTGCCAGCAGTTTACAAATGAACACTGAAGCTTTCTTT
.	TRBV6-6	TRBJ1-1	once	CASSFRTPDQEAFF	TGTGCCAGCAGTTTCAGGACTCCTGACCAGGAAGCTTTCTTT
TRBD1	TRBV12-3/TRBV12-4	TRBJ1-6	.	CASSLQGDSPLHF	TGTGCCAGCAGTTTACAGGGGGATTCACCCCTCCACTTT
.	TRBV19	TRBJ2-3	few	CASSSYYSTDTQYF	TGTGCCAGTAGTAGCTACTACAGCACAGATACGCAGTATTTT
.	TRBV12-3/TRBV12-4	TRBJ1-2	.	CASSLQGQGYTF	TGTGCCAGCAGTTTACAGGGTCAGGGCTACACCTTC
TRBD1	TRBV5-4	TRBJ1-1	.	CASSWDREYTEAFF	TGTGCCAGCAGCTGGGACAGAGAATACACTGAAGCTTTCTTT
TRBD2	TRBV7-2	TRBJ2-2	.	CASRPVAGSRTGELFF	TGTGCCAGCAGACCAGTAGCGGGGTCTCGCACCGGGGAGCTGTTTTTT
.	TRBV6-5	TRBJ1-3	.	CASSSETRNTIYF	TGTGCCAGCAGTAGCGAGACGAGAAACACCATATATTTT
.	TRBV2	TRBJ1-1	.	CASFRGVGVNTEAFF	TGTGCCAGCTTCAGGGGTGTGGGCGTGAACACTGAAGCTTTCTTT
.	TRBV13	TRBJ1-2	.	CASSYVKGYDGYTF	TGTGCCAGCAGCTACGTAAAGGGGTATGATGGCTACACCTTC
TRBD2	TRBV6-6	TRBJ2-3	.	CASSYSEGRGDTQYF	TGTGCCAGCAGTTACTCGGAGGGGAGGGGAGATACGCAGTATTTT
TRBD2	TRBV13	TRBJ2-1	once	CASSIGLAGNNEQFF	TGTGCCAGCAGCATCGGACTAGCGGGGAACAATGAGCAGTTCTTC
.	TRBV18	TRBJ2-7	.	CASSPLAGTYEQYF	TGTGCCAGCTCACCACTAGCAGGGACCTACGAGCAGTACTTC
TRBD1	TRBV9	TRBJ2-2	few	CASRATGGSTGELFF	TGTGCCAGCAGGGCGACAGGGGGCAGCACCGGGGAGCTGTTTTTT
.	TRBV10-3	TRBJ1-1	.	CAISDGRLTEAFF	TGTGCCATCAGTGATGGCCGACTCACTGAAGCTTTCTTT
.	TRBV18	TRBJ2-5	.	CASSFDRTNQETQYF	TGTGCCAGCTCATTTGACAGGACCAACCAAGAGACCCAGTACTTC
.	TRBV18	TRBJ2-1	.	CASSLFRDNEQFF	TGTGCCAGCTCACTCTTCAGGGACAATGAGCAGTTCTTC
TRBD1	TRBV28	TRBJ1-5	few	CASSSIQGASNQPQHF	TGTGCCAGCAGTTCGATACAGGGGGCCTCCAATCAGCCCCAGCATTTT
TRBD2	TRBV10-3	TRBJ2-7	.	CAIRSGGASYEQYF	TGTGCCATCAGAAGCGGGGGTGCCTCCTACGAGCAGTACTTC
.	TRBV20-1	TRBJ1-3	.	CSAKSRNTIYF	TGCAGTGCAAAGTCCCGGAACACCATATATTTT
.	TRBV5-8	TRBJ1-2	.	CASSPRGNGYTF	TGTGCCAGCAGCCCGCGGGGAAATGGCTACACCTTC
TRBD1	TRBV27	TRBJ1-1	.	CASSLLGDRDTEAFF	TGTGCCAGCAGCCTCCTGGGGGACAGGGACACTGAAGCTTTCTTT
.	TRBV9	TRBJ2-5	.	CASSDPNQETQYF	TGTGCCAGCAGCGACCCTAACCAAGAGACCCAGTACTTC
TRBD1	TRBV2	TRBJ2-2	.	CASSQGDTYGELFF	TGTGCCAGCAGCCAGGGGGATACTTACGGGGAGCTGTTTTTT
.	TRBV9	TRBJ1-1	.	CASSASRTVTWGTEAFF	TGTGCCAGCAGCGCCTCCAGGACAGTCACCTGGGGCACTGAAGCTTTCTTT
TRBD1	TRBV7-8	TRBJ1-6	.	CASSLLQGNNSPLHF	TGTGCCAGCAGCTTACTACAGGGGAACAATTCACCCCTCCACTTT
TRBD2	TRBV7-3	TRBJ2-1	.	CASSLRAGGPGSYNEQFF	TGTGCCAGCAGCTTAAGAGCGGGGGGCCCCGGCTCCTACAATGAGCAGTTCTTC
.	TRBV3-1/TRBV3-2	TRBJ1-2	.	CASSHTNYGYTF	TGTGCCAGCAGCCACACTAACTATGGCTACACCTTC
TRBD1	TRBV19	TRBJ1-1	.	CASSMGQLTEAFF	TGTGCCAGTAGTATGGGACAGCTGACTGAAGCTTTCTTT
TRBD2	TRBV10-3	TRBJ2-3	once	CAISRTSGEFTDTQYF	TGTGCCATCAGCAGGACTAGCGGGGAGTTCACAGATACGCAGTATTTT